The 3 T cell receptor beta chains listed next were all sequenced from one sample in a study of T cells in Graves' hyperthyroidism and ophthalmopathy. RNA transcripts served as the template for amplifying TCR beta CDR3 regions. HTBI primers were employed in a first-round RT-PCR of the TCR CDR3. MiXCR, applied by TCRdb to the multiplex PCR reads, yields one record per CDR3 protein. This table has 89,000 or so distinct CDR3 sequences, roughly 40% appearing once. Sequencing input: peripheral blood or thyroid tissue (not recorded which). The receptors stem from a woman aged 25 to 39 with Graves' hyperthyroidism.

Ten or more counts support this clonotype. V usage is TRBV7-3 and J usage is TRBJ2-7; TRBD1 or TRBD2 may be the D gene (6 bases each). CDR3 length equals 15 residues. Germline CDR1 reads SGHTA; CDR2 reads FQGTGA. Trimming removed 1 base from V and 5 bases from J, with 15 bases in between. DNA of the CDR3: TGTGCCAGCAGCTTAAATGGGAGGTACAGGGACGAGCAGTACTTC. Protein: CASSLNGRYRDEQYF.

The sample holds many counts of this clonotype. V usage is TRBV14 and J usage is TRBJ1-2; no clear D. V lost 3 bases and J lost 12, with 17 bases in between. The CDR3 sequence is 13 residues long. The germline V gene has CDR1 SGHDN and CDR2 FVKESK. CDR3 coding DNA: TGTGCCAGCAGCCACCCGGCTAAACGGGTCCACACCTTC. Protein sequence: CASSHPAKRVHTF.

This clonotype was detected many times. In DNA, the CDR3 is TGTGCCAGCAGCGAAGGACGCAGGGGGGGCACTGAAGCTTTCTTT. Translating gives CASSEGRRGGTEAFF. V and J are TRBV9 and TRBJ1-1; 7 bases are a match to TRBD1. The CDR3 extends over 15 amino acids. V lost 3 bases, J lost 4 bases, and 9 bases stayed unmatched. CDR1 and CDR2 (germline): SGDLS, YYNGEE.